These 7 T cell receptor beta chains were all obtained from the same sample, sequenced in a study of blood T cell repertoires in COVID-19. Data came from immunoSEQ multiplex PCR; TCRdb stores just in-frame clones and leaves some out. The sample consists of 150,000 to 200,000 clones, around four fifths of them appearing once. The specimen sequenced was peripheral blood. Receptors originate from a man aged 70-80 years who had recovered from COVID-19.

The V and J genes are TRBV18 and TRBJ1-5; 8 bases align to TRBD1. Germline CDR1 KGHSH, CDR2 LQKENI. This CDR3 has 14 residues. The trim removed 0 bases at V and 5 bases at J, leaving 0 bases unmatched. CDR3 sequence (DNA): TGTGCCAGCTCACCACCGACAGGGGATCAGCCCCAGCATTTT. Its translation: CASSPPTGDQPQHF.

The J gene is TRBJ1-2, the V gene TRBV4-3; D remains ambiguous. The CDR3 spans 14 residues. Trimming stripped 0 bases from V and 2 bases from J, with 7 bases between. Germline lookup yields CDR1 LGHNA and CDR2 YSLEER. CDR3 coding DNA: TGCGCCAGCAGCCAAGATTACAGCAACTATGGCTACACCTTC. Amino acids: CASSQDYSNYGYTF.

The chain uses TRBV18 and TRBJ2-7; TRBD1 agrees at 9 bases. Looked up from germline, CDR1 is KGHSH and CDR2 is LQKENI. Germline trimming cut 5 bases from V and 1 base from J; bases unmatched to any gene: 6. CDR3 length: 15 amino acids. For the CDR3, the DNA is TGTGCCAGCTCAGAACAGGGGGCTGTGTCCTACGAGCAGTACTTC. It specifies CASSEQGAVSYEQYF.

The V gene is TRBV9, the J gene TRBJ1-2, with 12 bases identical to TRBD1. V shed 4 bases, J shed 4 bases, and the junction held 5 bases outside the gene matches. The CDR3 has 15 residues. Per germline, CDR1 SGDLS and CDR2 YYNGEE. The CDR3 bases are TGTGCCAGCAGCACGGGACAGGGGGCGACCTATGGCTACACCTTC. As protein: CASSTGQGATYGYTF.

V and J are TRBV7-2 and TRBJ2-1; TRBD2 matches at 8 bases. The germline V gene encodes CDR1 SGHTA and CDR2 FQGNSA. The CDR3 is 16 amino acids. Losses at the gene ends were 5 bases for V and 6 bases for J; bases not matched to a gene: 12. CDR3 nucleotides: TGTGCCAGCAGCCCCCCCGGGACTAGAGCGGGCAATGAGCAGTTCTTC. It yields the protein CASSPPGTRAGNEQFF.

V gene TRBV7-9 combines with J gene TRBJ1-6; D may be TRBD1 (5 bases). CDR1 is SEHNR, CDR2 FQNEAQ, per germline (reference sequence). The V end lost 2 bases, the J end lost 9 bases, and 14 bases lay between the germline ends. This CDR3 region has 15 residues. The CDR3: CASSLHGSGGSPLHF. The CDR3 DNA reads as TGTGCCAGCAGCTTACACGGGAGCGGGGGTTCACCCCTCCACTTT.

This clone showed up just once. The chain links TRBV5-8 to TRBJ2-1, with 7 bases identical to TRBD2. V gave up 5 bases and J gave up 3 bases; unmatched junction bases: 5. The germline V gene has CDR1 SGHTS and CDR2 YDEGEE. This CDR3 contains 14 residues. CDR3 bases: TGTGCCAGCAGTTCCGGCGGGAGCTACAATGAGCAGTTCTTC. Translation: CASSSGGSYNEQFF.